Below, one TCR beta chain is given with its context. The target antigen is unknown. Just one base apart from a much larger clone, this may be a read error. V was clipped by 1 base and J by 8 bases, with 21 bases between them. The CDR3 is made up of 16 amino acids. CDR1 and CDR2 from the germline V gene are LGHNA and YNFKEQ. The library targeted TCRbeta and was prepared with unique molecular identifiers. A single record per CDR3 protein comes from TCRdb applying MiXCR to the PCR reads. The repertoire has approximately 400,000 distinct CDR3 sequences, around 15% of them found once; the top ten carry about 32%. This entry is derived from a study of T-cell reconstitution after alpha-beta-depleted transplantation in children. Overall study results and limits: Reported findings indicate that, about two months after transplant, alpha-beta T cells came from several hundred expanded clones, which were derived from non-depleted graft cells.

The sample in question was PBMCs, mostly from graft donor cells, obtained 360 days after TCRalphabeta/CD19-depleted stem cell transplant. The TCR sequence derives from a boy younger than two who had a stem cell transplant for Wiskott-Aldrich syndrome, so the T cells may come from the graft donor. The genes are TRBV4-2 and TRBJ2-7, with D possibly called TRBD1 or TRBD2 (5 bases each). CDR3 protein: CASSQVGASRAWKQYF. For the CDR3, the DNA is TGTGCCAGCAGCCAAGTCGGGGCTAGCCGGGCCTGGAAGCAGTACTTC.